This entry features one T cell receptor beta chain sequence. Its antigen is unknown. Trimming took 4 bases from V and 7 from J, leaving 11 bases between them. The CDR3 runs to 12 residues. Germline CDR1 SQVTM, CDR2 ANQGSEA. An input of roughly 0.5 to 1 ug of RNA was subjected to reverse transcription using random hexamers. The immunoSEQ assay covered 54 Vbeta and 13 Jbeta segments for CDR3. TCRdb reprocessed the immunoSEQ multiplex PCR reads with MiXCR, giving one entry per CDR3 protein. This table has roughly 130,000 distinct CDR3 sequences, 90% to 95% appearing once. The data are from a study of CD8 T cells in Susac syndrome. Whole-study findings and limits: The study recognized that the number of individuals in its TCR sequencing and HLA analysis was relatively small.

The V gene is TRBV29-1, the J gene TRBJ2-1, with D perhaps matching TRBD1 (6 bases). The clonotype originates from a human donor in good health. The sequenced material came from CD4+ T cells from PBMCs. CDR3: CSVGLQGNEQFF. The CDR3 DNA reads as TGCAGCGTTGGACTTCAGGGGAATGAGCAGTTCTTC.